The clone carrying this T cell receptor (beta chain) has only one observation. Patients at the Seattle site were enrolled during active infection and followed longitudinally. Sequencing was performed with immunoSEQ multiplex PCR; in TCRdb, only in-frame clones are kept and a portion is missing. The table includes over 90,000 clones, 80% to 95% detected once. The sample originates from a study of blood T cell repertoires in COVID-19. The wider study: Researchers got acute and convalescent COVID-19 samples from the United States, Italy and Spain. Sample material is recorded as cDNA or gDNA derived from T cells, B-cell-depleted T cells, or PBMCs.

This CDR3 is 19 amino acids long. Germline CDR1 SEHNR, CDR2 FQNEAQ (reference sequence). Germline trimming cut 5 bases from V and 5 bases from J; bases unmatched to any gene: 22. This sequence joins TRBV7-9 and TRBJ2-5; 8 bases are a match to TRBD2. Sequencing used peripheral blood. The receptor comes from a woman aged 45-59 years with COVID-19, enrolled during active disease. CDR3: CASSAYPGHTGGSKETQYF. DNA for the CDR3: TGTGCCAGCAGCGCCTACCCGGGACACACGGGAGGGTCAAAGGAGACCCAGTACTTC.